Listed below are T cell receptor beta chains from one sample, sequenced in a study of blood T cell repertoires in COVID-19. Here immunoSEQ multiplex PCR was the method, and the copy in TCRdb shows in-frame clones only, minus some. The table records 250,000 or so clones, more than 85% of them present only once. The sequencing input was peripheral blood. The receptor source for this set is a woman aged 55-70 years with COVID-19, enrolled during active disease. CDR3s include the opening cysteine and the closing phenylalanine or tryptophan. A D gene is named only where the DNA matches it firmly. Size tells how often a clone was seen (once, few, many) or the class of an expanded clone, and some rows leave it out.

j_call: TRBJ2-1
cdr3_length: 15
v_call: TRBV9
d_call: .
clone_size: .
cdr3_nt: TGTGCCAGCAGCGTAGCGGTAGCGGATGTTTATGAGCAGTTCTTC
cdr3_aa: CASSVAVADVYEQFF

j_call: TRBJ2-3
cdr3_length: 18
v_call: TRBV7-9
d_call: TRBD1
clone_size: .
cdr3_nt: TGTGCCAGCAGCTCCCGGGACAGGGCTTATCAAAGCACAGATACGCAGTATTTT
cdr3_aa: CASSSRDRAYQSTDTQYF

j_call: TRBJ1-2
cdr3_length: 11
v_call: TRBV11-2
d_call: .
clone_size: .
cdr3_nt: TGTGCCAGCAGCTTCGGACAAATCTACACCTTC
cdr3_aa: CASSFGQIYTF

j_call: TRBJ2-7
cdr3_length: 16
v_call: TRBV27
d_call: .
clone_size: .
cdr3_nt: TGTGCCAGCAGTTTGGCTTCCGGGACATCCCCGCCTGAGCAGTACTTC
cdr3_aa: CASSLASGTSPPEQYF

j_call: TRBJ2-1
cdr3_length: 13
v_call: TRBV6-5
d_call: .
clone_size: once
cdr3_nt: TGTGCCAGCAGCAGTTCTCCCTTCCATGAGCAGTTCTTC
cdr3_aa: CASSSSPFHEQFF

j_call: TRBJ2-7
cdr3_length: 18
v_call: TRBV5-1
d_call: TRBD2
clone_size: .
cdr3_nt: TGCGCCAGCAGCTTTGGACTAGCGGGTACCGGGAGCTCCTACGAGCAGTACTTC
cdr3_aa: CASSFGLAGTGSSYEQYF

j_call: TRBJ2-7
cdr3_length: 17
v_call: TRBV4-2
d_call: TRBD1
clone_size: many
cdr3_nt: TGTGCCAGCAGCCGAGCTTCCCCCGGGACAGGGCTCGACGAGCAGTACTTC
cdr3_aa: CASSRASPGTGLDEQYF

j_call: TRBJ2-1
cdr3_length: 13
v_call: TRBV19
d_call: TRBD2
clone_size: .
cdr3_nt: TGTGCCAGTAGTAATAGCGGGAGGCCTGAGCAGTTCTTC
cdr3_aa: CASSNSGRPEQFF

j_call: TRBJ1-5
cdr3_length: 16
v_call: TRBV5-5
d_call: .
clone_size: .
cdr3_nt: TGTGCCAGCAGCTTGAGTATTGGGCAGGGCGGTCAGCCCCAGCATTTT
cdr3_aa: CASSLSIGQGGQPQHF

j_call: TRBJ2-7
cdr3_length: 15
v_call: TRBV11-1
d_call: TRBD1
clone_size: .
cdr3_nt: TGTGCCAGCAGCTCGGGAGACAGGGGATCCTACGAGCAGTACTTC
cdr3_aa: CASSSGDRGSYEQYF

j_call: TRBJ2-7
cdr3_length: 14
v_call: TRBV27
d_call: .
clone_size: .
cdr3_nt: TGTGCCAGCAGTCAAGTGGGACAAAAGTACGAGCAGTACTTC
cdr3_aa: CASSQVGQKYEQYF

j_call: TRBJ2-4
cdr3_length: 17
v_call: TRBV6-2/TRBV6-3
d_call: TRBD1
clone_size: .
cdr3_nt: TGTGCCAGCAGTTACTCGGGACAGGGGATCGCCAAAAACATTCAGTACTTC
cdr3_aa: CASSYSGQGIAKNIQYF

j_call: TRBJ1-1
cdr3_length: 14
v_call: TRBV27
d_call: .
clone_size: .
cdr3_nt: TGTGCCAGCAGTTTGGTTCAGGGGATTGCTGAAGCTTTCTTT
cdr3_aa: CASSLVQGIAEAFF

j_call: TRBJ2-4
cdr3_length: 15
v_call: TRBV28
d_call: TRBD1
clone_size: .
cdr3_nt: TGTGCCAGCAGCGGACAGGCGCTAGCCAAAAACATTCAGTACTTC
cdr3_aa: CASSGQALAKNIQYF

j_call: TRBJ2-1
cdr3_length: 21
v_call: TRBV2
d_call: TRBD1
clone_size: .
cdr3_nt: TGTGCCAGCAGGCAGGGCAGGGGGAGAGTCGGCGGGTCGAGCTCCTACAATGAGCAGTTCTTC
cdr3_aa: CASRQGRGRVGGSSSYNEQFF

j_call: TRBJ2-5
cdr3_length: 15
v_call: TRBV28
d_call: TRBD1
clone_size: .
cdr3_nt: TGTGCCAGCAGTCACTCAACAGGGGGCGGAGAGACCCAGTACTTC
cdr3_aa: CASSHSTGGGETQYF

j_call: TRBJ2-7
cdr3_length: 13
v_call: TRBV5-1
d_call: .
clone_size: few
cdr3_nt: TGCGCCAGCAGCTTCCAGGGTCCAGGGGAGCAGTACTTC
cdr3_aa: CASSFQGPGEQYF

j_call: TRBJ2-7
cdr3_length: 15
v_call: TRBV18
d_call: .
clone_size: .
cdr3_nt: TGTGCCAGCTCACTTTCGACAGGTAGCTCCTACGAGCAGTACTTC
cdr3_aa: CASSLSTGSSYEQYF

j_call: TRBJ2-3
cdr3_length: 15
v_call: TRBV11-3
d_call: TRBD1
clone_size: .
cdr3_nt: TGTGCCAGCAGCCCCAGGACAGGGGGCGGAGATACGCAGTATTTT
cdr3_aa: CASSPRTGGGDTQYF

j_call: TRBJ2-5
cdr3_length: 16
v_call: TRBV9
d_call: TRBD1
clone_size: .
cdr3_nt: TGTGCCAGCAGCGCGGGCAGGACAGGTGGTTTGAGAACCCAGTACTTC
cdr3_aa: CASSAGRTGGLRTQYF

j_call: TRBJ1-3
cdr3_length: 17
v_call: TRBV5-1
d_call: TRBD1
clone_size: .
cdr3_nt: TGCGCCAGCAGCTTGGATGTGGGACAGGGGATCGGAAACACCATATATTTT
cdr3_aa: CASSLDVGQGIGNTIYF

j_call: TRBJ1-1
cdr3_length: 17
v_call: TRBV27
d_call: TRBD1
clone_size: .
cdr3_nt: TGTGCCAGCAGTTTATCGCCCGGGCACGGGACAGACACTGAAGCTTTCTTT
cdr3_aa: CASSLSPGHGTDTEAFF

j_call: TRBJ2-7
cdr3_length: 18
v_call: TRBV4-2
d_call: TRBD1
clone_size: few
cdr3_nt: TGTGCCAGCAGCCAAGCCTACGGGACGACAGGGGCCTCCTACGAGCAGTACTTC
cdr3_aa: CASSQAYGTTGASYEQYF

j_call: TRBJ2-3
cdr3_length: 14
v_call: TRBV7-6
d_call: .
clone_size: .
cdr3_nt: TGTGCCAGCAGCTTAGCTTATAGCACAGATACGCAGTATTTT
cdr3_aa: CASSLAYSTDTQYF

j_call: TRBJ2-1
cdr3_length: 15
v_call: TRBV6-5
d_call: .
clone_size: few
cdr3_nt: TGTGCCAGCAGTTATTGGGGGCAGGGAGTCAATGAGCAGTTCTTC
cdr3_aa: CASSYWGQGVNEQFF

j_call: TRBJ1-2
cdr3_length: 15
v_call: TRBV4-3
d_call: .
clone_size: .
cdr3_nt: TGCGCCAGCAGCCAAGAATCGACGAGAGGCTATGGCTACACCTTC
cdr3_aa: CASSQESTRGYGYTF

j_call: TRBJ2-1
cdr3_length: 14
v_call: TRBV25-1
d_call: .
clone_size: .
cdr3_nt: TGTGCCAGCAGTCTGGGCAGGCGGGAAAATGAGCAGTTCTTC
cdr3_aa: CASSLGRRENEQFF

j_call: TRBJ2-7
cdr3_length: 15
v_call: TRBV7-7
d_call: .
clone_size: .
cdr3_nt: TGTGCCAGCAGCCTGAGGGGGGGCTCAGCCAACGAGCAGTACTTC
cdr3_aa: CASSLRGGSANEQYF

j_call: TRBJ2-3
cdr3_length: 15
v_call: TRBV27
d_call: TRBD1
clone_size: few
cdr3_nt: TGTGCCAGCATAGCAGGGACAGGGTACACAGATACGCAGTATTTT
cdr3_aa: CASIAGTGYTDTQYF

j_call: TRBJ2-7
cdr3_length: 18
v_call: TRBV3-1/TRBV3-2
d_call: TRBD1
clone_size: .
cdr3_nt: TGTGCCAGCAGCCTTTGGACAGGGGGCGGCGTGCTCGGCTACGAGCAGTACTTC
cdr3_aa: CASSLWTGGGVLGYEQYF

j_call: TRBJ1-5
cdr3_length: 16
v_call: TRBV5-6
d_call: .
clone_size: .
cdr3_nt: TGTGCCAGCCACCAATGGGGAAGGGGCGGCAATCAGCCCCAGCATTTT
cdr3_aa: CASHQWGRGGNQPQHF

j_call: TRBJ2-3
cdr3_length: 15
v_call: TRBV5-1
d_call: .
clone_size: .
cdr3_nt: TGCGCCAGCAGCTTGTCACAGGGTAGCACAGATACGCAGTATTTT
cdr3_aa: CASSLSQGSTDTQYF

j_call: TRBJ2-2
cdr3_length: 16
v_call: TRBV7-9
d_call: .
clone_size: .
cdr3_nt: TGTGCCAGCAGCTTAGGTCCAGATGGTAACACCGGGGAGCTGTTTTTT
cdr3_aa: CASSLGPDGNTGELFF

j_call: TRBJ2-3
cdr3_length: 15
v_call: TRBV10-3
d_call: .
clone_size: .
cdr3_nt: TGTGCCATCAGTGATCGTGGCGGGAGCACAGATACGCAGTATTTT
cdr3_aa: CAISDRGGSTDTQYF

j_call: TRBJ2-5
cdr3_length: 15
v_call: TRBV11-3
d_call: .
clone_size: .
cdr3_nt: TGTGCCAGCAGCTTCACTAGTGGAGGGCGGGAGACCCAGTACTTC
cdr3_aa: CASSFTSGGRETQYF

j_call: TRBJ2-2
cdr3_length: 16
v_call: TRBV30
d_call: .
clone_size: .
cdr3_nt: TGTGCCTGGAGTCGACTCGGGACTGGGGGCACCGGGGAGCTGTTTTTT
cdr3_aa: CAWSRLGTGGTGELFF

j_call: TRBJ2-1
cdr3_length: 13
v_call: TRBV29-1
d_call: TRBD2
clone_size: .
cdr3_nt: TGCAGCGTTCTAGCGGGAGGCAGGAATGAGCAGTTCTTC
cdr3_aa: CSVLAGGRNEQFF

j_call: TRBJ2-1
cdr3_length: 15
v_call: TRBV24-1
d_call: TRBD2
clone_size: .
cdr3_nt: TGTGCCACCAAAAGCGGCGGGAGGGCCAACAATGAGCAGTTCTTC
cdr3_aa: CATKSGGRANNEQFF

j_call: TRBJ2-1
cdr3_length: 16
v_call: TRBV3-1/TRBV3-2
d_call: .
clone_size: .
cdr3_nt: TGTGCCAGCAGCCAAGGCGCCGTCACCCGCGACAATGAGCAGTTCTTC
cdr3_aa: CASSQGAVTRDNEQFF

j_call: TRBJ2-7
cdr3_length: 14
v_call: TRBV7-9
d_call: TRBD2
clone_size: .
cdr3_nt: TGTGCCAGCAGCCACTGGACCGGGAGGGGCGAGCAGTACTTC
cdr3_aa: CASSHWTGRGEQYF

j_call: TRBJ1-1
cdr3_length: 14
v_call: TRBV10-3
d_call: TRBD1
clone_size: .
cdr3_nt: TGTGCCATCAGAGATCACAGGGGGAACACTGAAGCTTTCTTT
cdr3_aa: CAIRDHRGNTEAFF

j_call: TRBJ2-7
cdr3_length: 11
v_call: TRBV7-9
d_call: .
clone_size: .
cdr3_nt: TGTGCCAGCACCCACTCCTACGAGCAGTACTTC
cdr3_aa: CASTHSYEQYF

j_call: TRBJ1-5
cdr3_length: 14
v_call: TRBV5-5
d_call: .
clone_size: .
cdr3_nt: TGTGCCAGCAGCTTGTCTATCGGCAATCAGCCCCAGCATTTT
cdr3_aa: CASSLSIGNQPQHF

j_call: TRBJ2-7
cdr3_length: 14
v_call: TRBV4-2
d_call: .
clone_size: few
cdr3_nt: TGTGCCAGCAGCCAAGGCCTACTAGGGAACGAGCAGTACTTC
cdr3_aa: CASSQGLLGNEQYF

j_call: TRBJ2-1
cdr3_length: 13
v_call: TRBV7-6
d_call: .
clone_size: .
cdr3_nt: TGTGCCAGCAGCCACTTCGGGGACAATGAGCAGTTCTTC
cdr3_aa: CASSHFGDNEQFF

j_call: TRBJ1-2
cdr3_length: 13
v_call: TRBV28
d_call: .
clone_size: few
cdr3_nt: TGTGCCAGCAGTTTCGCTCAGGACTATGGCTACACCTTC
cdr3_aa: CASSFAQDYGYTF

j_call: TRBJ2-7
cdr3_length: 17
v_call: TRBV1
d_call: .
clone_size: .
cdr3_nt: TGCACCAGCAGCCAAGAGCCCCAAGGGGCGGCCGATTACGGGCAGTACTTC
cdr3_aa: CTSSQEPQGAADYGQYF

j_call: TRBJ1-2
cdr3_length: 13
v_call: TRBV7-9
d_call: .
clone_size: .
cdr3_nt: TGTGCCAGCAACCCCGACCCGGGGAATGGCTACACCTTC
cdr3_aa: CASNPDPGNGYTF

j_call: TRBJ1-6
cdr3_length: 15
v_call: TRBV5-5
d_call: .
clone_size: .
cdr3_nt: TGTGCCAGCAGCACCACAGGGTCCTATAATTCACCCCTCCACTTT
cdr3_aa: CASSTTGSYNSPLHF

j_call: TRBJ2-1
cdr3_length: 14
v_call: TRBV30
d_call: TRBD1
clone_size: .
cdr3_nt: TGTGCCTGGGGGACAGGGTTGGCCTACAATGAGCAGTTCTTC
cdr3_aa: CAWGTGLAYNEQFF

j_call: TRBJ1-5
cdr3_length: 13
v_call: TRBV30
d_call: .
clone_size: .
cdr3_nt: TGTGCCTGGAGTGGGCTGGAGAGTCAGCCCCAGCATTTT
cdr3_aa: CAWSGLESQPQHF

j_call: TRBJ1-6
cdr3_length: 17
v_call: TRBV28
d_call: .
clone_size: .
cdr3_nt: TGTGCCAGCAGTTTATGGACGGGGATCCGCTATAATTCACCCCTCCACTTT
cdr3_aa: CASSLWTGIRYNSPLHF

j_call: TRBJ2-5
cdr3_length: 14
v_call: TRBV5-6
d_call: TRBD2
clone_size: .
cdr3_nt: TGTGCCAGCAGCCCGGGGGGGTTTTCCGAGACCCAGTACTTC
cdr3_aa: CASSPGGFSETQYF

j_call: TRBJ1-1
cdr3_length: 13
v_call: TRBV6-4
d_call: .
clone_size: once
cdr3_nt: TGTGCCAGCAGTGAAACACAGAACACTGAAGCTTTCTTT
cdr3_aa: CASSETQNTEAFF